Listed below are T cell receptor beta chains from one sample, sequenced in a study of blood T cell repertoires in COVID-19. Profiling relied on immunoSEQ multiplex PCR, and the TCRdb table lists in-frame clones only, not all of them. The table has hundreds of thousands of clones, 80% seen once. Sequenced material: PBMCs or T cells enriched from blood (not recorded which). These receptors came from a woman in her 40s with acute COVID-19. CDR3s include the opening cysteine and the closing phenylalanine or tryptophan. The order of the fields is J gene, clone size, D gene, V gene, CDR3 protein, CDR3 DNA. D genes are given only for firm matches. Not all rows give a size; the values are once, few, many and, for expanded clones, a class.

J gene: TRBJ1-2; clone size: -; D gene: -; V gene: TRBV6-5; CDR3 protein: CASSYDSFYGYTF; CDR3 DNA: TGTGCCAGCAGTTACGACAGTTTCTATGGCTACACCTTC
J gene: TRBJ2-5; clone size: -; D gene: TRBD2; V gene: TRBV7-3; CDR3 protein: CASSYTGGLETQYF; CDR3 DNA: TGTGCCAGCAGTTACACGGGGGGATTGGAGACCCAGTACTTC
J gene: TRBJ2-3; clone size: -; D gene: TRBD2; V gene: TRBV27; CDR3 protein: CASSLTLAVITDTQYF; CDR3 DNA: TGTGCCAGCAGTTTAACACTAGCGGTAATCACAGATACGCAGTATTTT
J gene: TRBJ2-1; clone size: -; D gene: TRBD1; V gene: TRBV5-1; CDR3 protein: CASSATGLNEQFF; CDR3 DNA: TGCGCCAGCAGCGCGACAGGGCTCAATGAGCAGTTCTTC
J gene: TRBJ1-4; clone size: -; D gene: -; V gene: TRBV28; CDR3 protein: CASAGATNEKLFF; CDR3 DNA: TGTGCCAGCGCAGGGGCAACTAATGAAAAACTGTTTTTT
J gene: TRBJ2-2; clone size: -; D gene: -; V gene: TRBV28; CDR3 protein: CAVRPAGTTGELFF; CDR3 DNA: TGTGCCGTAAGACCGGCAGGAACCACCGGGGAGCTGTTTTTT
J gene: TRBJ2-1; clone size: -; D gene: TRBD2; V gene: TRBV6-2/TRBV6-3; CDR3 protein: CASSYLLAGAYNEQFF; CDR3 DNA: TGTGCCAGCAGTTACCTCTTAGCGGGGGCGTACAATGAGCAGTTCTTC
J gene: TRBJ2-1; clone size: -; D gene: TRBD2; V gene: TRBV5-1; CDR3 protein: CASRTGTTDNEQFF; CDR3 DNA: TGCGCCAGCAGAACCGGGACTACTGACAATGAGCAGTTCTTC
J gene: TRBJ2-7; clone size: -; D gene: -; V gene: TRBV24-1; CDR3 protein: CATSQASYEQYF; CDR3 DNA: TGTGCCACCAGTCAGGCATCCTACGAGCAGTACTTC
J gene: TRBJ2-3; clone size: -; D gene: TRBD2; V gene: TRBV27; CDR3 protein: CASSLRQSGIGDTQYF; CDR3 DNA: TGTGCCAGCAGTTTAAGGCAGAGCGGGATAGGAGATACGCAGTATTTT
J gene: TRBJ1-2; clone size: -; D gene: TRBD1; V gene: TRBV6-1; CDR3 protein: CASSEAGDRFYGYTF; CDR3 DNA: TGTGCCAGCAGTGAAGCTGGGGACAGATTCTATGGCTACACCTTC
J gene: TRBJ1-5; clone size: -; D gene: TRBD1; V gene: TRBV28; CDR3 protein: CASSLLGTGGNQPQHF; CDR3 DNA: TGTGCCAGCAGTTTATTGGGGACAGGGGGCAATCAGCCCCAGCATTTT
J gene: TRBJ2-2; clone size: -; D gene: -; V gene: TRBV7-3; CDR3 protein: CASRSTGNTGELFF; CDR3 DNA: TGTGCCAGCAGGTCAACAGGGAACACCGGGGAGCTGTTTTTT
J gene: TRBJ1-4; clone size: once; D gene: TRBD1; V gene: TRBV7-9; CDR3 protein: CASTRDRVLGKLFF; CDR3 DNA: TGTGCCAGCACCCGGGACAGGGTTCTAGGGAAACTGTTTTTT
J gene: TRBJ2-3; clone size: few; D gene: TRBD2; V gene: TRBV28; CDR3 protein: CASSTRAGGTDTQYF; CDR3 DNA: TGTGCCAGCAGTACACGGGCGGGGGGGACAGATACGCAGTATTTT
J gene: TRBJ2-1; clone size: -; D gene: TRBD2; V gene: TRBV11-3; CDR3 protein: CASSRREGQNNEQFF; CDR3 DNA: TGTGCCAGCAGCAGGAGGGAGGGTCAGAACAATGAGCAGTTCTTC
J gene: TRBJ2-2; clone size: -; D gene: -; V gene: TRBV6-5; CDR3 protein: CASSLGGPGELFF; CDR3 DNA: TGTGCCAGCAGTCTGGGAGGCCCCGGGGAGCTGTTTTTT
J gene: TRBJ2-1; clone size: -; D gene: TRBD1; V gene: TRBV19; CDR3 protein: CASTNRGYNEQFF; CDR3 DNA: TGTGCCAGTACCAACAGGGGTTACAATGAGCAGTTCTTC
J gene: TRBJ2-5; clone size: -; D gene: TRBD2; V gene: TRBV9; CDR3 protein: CASSKAGGWETQYF; CDR3 DNA: TGTGCCAGCAGCAAAGCGGGGGGTTGGGAGACCCAGTACTTC
J gene: TRBJ2-3; clone size: -; D gene: TRBD2; V gene: TRBV7-6; CDR3 protein: CASSSLAGGTDTQYF; CDR3 DNA: TGTGCCAGCAGCTCACTAGCGGGTGGCACAGATACGCAGTATTTT
J gene: TRBJ1-1; clone size: -; D gene: -; V gene: TRBV5-6; CDR3 protein: CASRYDRNTEAFF; CDR3 DNA: TGTGCCAGCAGATACGACAGAAACACTGAAGCTTTCTTT
J gene: TRBJ2-3; clone size: -; D gene: TRBD2; V gene: TRBV7-6; CDR3 protein: CASSLADGSTDTQYF; CDR3 DNA: TGTGCCAGCAGTCTAGCGGACGGAAGCACAGATACGCAGTATTTT
J gene: TRBJ1-6; clone size: -; D gene: -; V gene: TRBV7-9; CDR3 protein: CASSPDSPLHF; CDR3 DNA: TGTGCCAGCAGCCCCGACTCCCCCCTCCACTTT
J gene: TRBJ1-1; clone size: -; D gene: TRBD1; V gene: TRBV7-9; CDR3 protein: CASSETGGTEAFF; CDR3 DNA: TGTGCCAGCAGCGAGACAGGGGGCACTGAAGCTTTCTTT
J gene: TRBJ2-2; clone size: -; D gene: -; V gene: TRBV19; CDR3 protein: CASSILPLTGELFF; CDR3 DNA: TGTGCCAGTAGTATCCTCCCCCTTACCGGGGAGCTGTTTTTT
J gene: TRBJ2-7; clone size: -; D gene: TRBD2; V gene: TRBV28; CDR3 protein: CASPPRLAGEFSYEQYF; CDR3 DNA: TGTGCCAGCCCACCGAGGCTAGCGGGCGAATTCTCCTACGAGCAGTACTTC
J gene: TRBJ1-5; clone size: -; D gene: TRBD1; V gene: TRBV19; CDR3 protein: CASSIGETGGSQPQHF; CDR3 DNA: TGTGCCAGTAGTATAGGGGAGACAGGGGGAAGTCAGCCCCAGCATTTT
J gene: TRBJ1-1; clone size: -; D gene: -; V gene: TRBV10-1; CDR3 protein: CASSESGRGEAFF; CDR3 DNA: TGCGCCAGCAGTGAGTCGGGGAGGGGTGAAGCTTTCTTT
J gene: TRBJ2-7; clone size: -; D gene: -; V gene: TRBV6-5; CDR3 protein: CASTRSRAYEQYF; CDR3 DNA: TGTGCCAGCACCCGGAGCAGGGCCTACGAGCAGTACTTC
J gene: TRBJ2-3; clone size: -; D gene: -; V gene: TRBV5-1; CDR3 protein: CASKRDSKDGDTQYF; CDR3 DNA: TGCGCCAGCAAAAGGGACTCAAAGGATGGAGATACGCAGTATTTT
J gene: TRBJ1-2; clone size: -; D gene: -; V gene: TRBV21-1; CDR3 protein: CASSKVGGDRGPGYGYTF; CDR3 DNA: TGTGCCAGCAGCAAAGTAGGCGGGGACAGGGGGCCAGGCTATGGCTACACCTTC
J gene: TRBJ1-1; clone size: -; D gene: -; V gene: TRBV19; CDR3 protein: CASSIVAGSPTEAFF; CDR3 DNA: TGTGCCAGTAGTATAGTGGCAGGGTCTCCGACTGAAGCTTTCTTT
J gene: TRBJ1-4; clone size: -; D gene: -; V gene: TRBV27; CDR3 protein: CASSIQGREKLFF; CDR3 DNA: TGTGCCAGCAGTATTCAGGGTCGCGAAAAACTGTTTTTT
J gene: TRBJ2-5; clone size: -; D gene: -; V gene: TRBV5-1; CDR3 protein: CASSLAAGVSQETQYF; CDR3 DNA: TGCGCCAGCAGCTTGGCGGCAGGGGTGTCCCAAGAGACCCAGTACTTC
J gene: TRBJ1-1; clone size: -; D gene: -; V gene: TRBV7-2; CDR3 protein: CASSVSGVLTEAFF; CDR3 DNA: TGTGCCAGCAGCGTCAGCGGTGTCTTAACTGAAGCTTTCTTT
J gene: TRBJ1-1; clone size: -; D gene: -; V gene: TRBV30; CDR3 protein: CAWRFNLNTEAFF; CDR3 DNA: TGTGCCTGGAGATTCAACTTGAACACTGAAGCTTTCTTT
J gene: TRBJ2-3; clone size: once; D gene: -; V gene: TRBV27; CDR3 protein: CASGGRARVGTQYF; CDR3 DNA: TGTGCCAGCGGGGGCAGGGCCCGTGTCGGTACGCAGTATTTT
J gene: TRBJ1-2; clone size: -; D gene: -; V gene: TRBV3-1/TRBV3-2; CDR3 protein: CASSRGAGESYGYTF; CDR3 DNA: TGTGCCAGCAGCCGAGGGGCAGGGGAAAGCTATGGCTACACCTTC
J gene: TRBJ1-1; clone size: -; D gene: -; V gene: TRBV15; CDR3 protein: CATSSRGKTTEAFF; CDR3 DNA: TGTGCCACCAGCAGCCGAGGGAAGACCACTGAAGCTTTCTTT
J gene: TRBJ2-7; clone size: -; D gene: -; V gene: TRBV5-1; CDR3 protein: CASSLDGTRSREQYF; CDR3 DNA: TGCGCCAGCAGCTTGGACGGGACAAGGTCGAGAGAGCAGTACTTC
J gene: TRBJ1-3; clone size: many; D gene: -; V gene: TRBV2; CDR3 protein: CASTSILGNTIYF; CDR3 DNA: TGTGCCAGCACGAGCATCCTCGGAAACACCATATATTTT
J gene: TRBJ2-2; clone size: -; D gene: -; V gene: TRBV3-1/TRBV3-2; CDR3 protein: CASTPGENTGELFF; CDR3 DNA: TGTGCCAGCACCCCAGGGGAGAACACCGGGGAGCTGTTTTTT
J gene: TRBJ2-3; clone size: -; D gene: TRBD2; V gene: TRBV5-1; CDR3 protein: CASSLVASGDTQYF; CDR3 DNA: TGCGCCAGCAGCTTGGTTGCTAGCGGCGATACGCAGTATTTT
J gene: TRBJ1-2; clone size: -; D gene: -; V gene: TRBV28; CDR3 protein: CASSFPAVYGYTF; CDR3 DNA: TGTGCCAGCAGTTTCCCCGCAGTCTATGGCTACACCTTC
J gene: TRBJ2-1; clone size: -; D gene: TRBD1; V gene: TRBV5-1; CDR3 protein: CASSFTGGNEQFF; CDR3 DNA: TGCGCCAGCAGCTTCACAGGGGGCAATGAGCAGTTCTTC
J gene: TRBJ2-5; clone size: -; D gene: -; V gene: TRBV21-1; CDR3 protein: CASSIGTPQETQYF; CDR3 DNA: TGTGCCAGCAGCATCGGGACACCACAAGAGACCCAGTACTTC
J gene: TRBJ1-6; clone size: once; D gene: -; V gene: TRBV9; CDR3 protein: CASSVDRNSPLHF; CDR3 DNA: TGTGCCAGCAGCGTAGACAGAAATTCACCCCTCCACTTT
J gene: TRBJ1-2; clone size: -; D gene: TRBD1; V gene: TRBV4-2; CDR3 protein: CASSQDPGTVNLYGYTF; CDR3 DNA: TGTGCCAGCAGCCAAGATCCAGGGACAGTAAACCTTTATGGCTACACCTTC
J gene: TRBJ2-2; clone size: -; D gene: -; V gene: TRBV4-2; CDR3 protein: CASSQDPVSWGRGGELFF; CDR3 DNA: TGTGCCAGCAGCCAAGATCCGGTTTCTTGGGGGCGCGGCGGGGAGCTGTTTTTT
J gene: TRBJ1-2; clone size: -; D gene: -; V gene: TRBV27; CDR3 protein: CASSFSRGNGYTF; CDR3 DNA: TGTGCCAGCAGTTTCTCCAGGGGAAATGGCTACACCTTC
J gene: TRBJ1-5; clone size: -; D gene: -; V gene: TRBV10-3; CDR3 protein: CAIRDPGEVNQAQHF; CDR3 DNA: TGTGCCATCAGGGACCCCGGGGAGGTCAATCAAGCCCAGCATTTT
J gene: TRBJ1-2; clone size: -; D gene: -; V gene: TRBV24-1; CDR3 protein: CATSDPGRISGYTF; CDR3 DNA: TGTGCCACCAGTGATCCGGGTCGCATCTCCGGCTACACCTTC
J gene: TRBJ2-2; clone size: -; D gene: -; V gene: TRBV30; CDR3 protein: CAWENPPPGTPSASDQNTGELFF; CDR3 DNA: TGTGCCTGGGAAAACCCACCCCCCGGGACTCCGTCGGCTAGCGATCAAAACACCGGGGAGCTGTTTTTT
J gene: TRBJ2-7; clone size: -; D gene: -; V gene: TRBV4-2; CDR3 protein: CASSQEWSASYEQYF; CDR3 DNA: TGTGCCAGCAGCCAAGAGTGGAGTGCTTCCTACGAGCAGTACTTC
J gene: TRBJ2-3; clone size: -; D gene: TRBD2; V gene: TRBV7-2; CDR3 protein: CASSLGGGGTTDTQYF; CDR3 DNA: TGTGCCAGCAGCTTAGGCGGCGGGGGGACCACAGATACGCAGTATTTT
J gene: TRBJ1-1; clone size: -; D gene: -; V gene: TRBV24-1; CDR3 protein: CATSDYSGSEAFF; CDR3 DNA: TGTGCCACCAGTGACTATAGTGGGAGTGAAGCTTTCTTT
J gene: TRBJ1-5; clone size: few; D gene: -; V gene: TRBV5-1; CDR3 protein: CASSLIGGQPQHF; CDR3 DNA: TGCGCCAGCAGCTTGATTGGAGGTCAGCCCCAGCATTTT